The entry below gives a single TCR beta chain sequence along with its context. The entry originates in a study of CXCR3-negative and CXCR3-positive naive CD8 T cells. At the level of the study: Some 150 million TRB reads in total, about 1.5 +/- 0.3 million per library.

The sorter processed each CD8+ T cell subset in triplicate at roughly 300,000 cells apiece. TRB cDNA was prepared as libraries by UMI-labeled 5' RACE. Each CDR3 protein gets one entry in TCRdb, which reprocessed the 5' RACE reads and gives no DNA. The ten most abundant clones cover roughly 0.42% of a sample with tens of thousands of distinct CDR3 sequences. Germline CDR1 reads SNHLY; CDR2 reads FYNNEI. The CDR3 consists of 13 residues. The TCR originated in a human donor in good health. Some clones in this sample may be carry-over from other donors' samples. The specimen was naive CXCR3- CD8+ T cells from blood. Subset described: CD45RO-CCR7+CD27+CD95- naive CD8+ T cells lacking CXCR3 (TNR3-). This rearrangement joins TRBV2 to TRBJ2-2. CDR3: CASSDTPAGELFF. Full variable domain (rest looked up from reference TRBV2 and TRBJ2-2): EPEVTQTPSHQVTQMGQEVILRCVPISNHLYFYWYRQILGQKVEFLVSFYNNEISEKSEIFDDQFSVERPDGSNFTLKIRSTKLEDSAMYFCASSDTPAGELFFGEGSRLTVL.